The TCR beta chain under discussion was sequenced for a study of blood T cell repertoires in COVID-19. The germline V gene encodes CDR1 SGHVS and CDR2 FQNEAQ. V was pared by 0 bases and J by 0 bases, with 8 bases between. The CDR3 has 16 residues. The method was immunoSEQ multiplex PCR; TCRdb's version includes in-frame clones alone and lacks a portion of them. There are 65,000 to 75,000 clones in the sample; 70% to 75% occur only once, and under 25% lies in the top ten. Input material: peripheral blood. This TCR derives from a man between 65 and 85 years old with acute or convalescent COVID-19. This chain uses TRBV7-8 with TRBJ2-2, with D possibly TRBD1 on 6 matching bases. DNA of the CDR3: TGTGCCAGCAGCTTAGCGGACAGCGCGAACACCGGGGAGCTGTTTTTT. Protein sequence: CASSLADSANTGELFF.